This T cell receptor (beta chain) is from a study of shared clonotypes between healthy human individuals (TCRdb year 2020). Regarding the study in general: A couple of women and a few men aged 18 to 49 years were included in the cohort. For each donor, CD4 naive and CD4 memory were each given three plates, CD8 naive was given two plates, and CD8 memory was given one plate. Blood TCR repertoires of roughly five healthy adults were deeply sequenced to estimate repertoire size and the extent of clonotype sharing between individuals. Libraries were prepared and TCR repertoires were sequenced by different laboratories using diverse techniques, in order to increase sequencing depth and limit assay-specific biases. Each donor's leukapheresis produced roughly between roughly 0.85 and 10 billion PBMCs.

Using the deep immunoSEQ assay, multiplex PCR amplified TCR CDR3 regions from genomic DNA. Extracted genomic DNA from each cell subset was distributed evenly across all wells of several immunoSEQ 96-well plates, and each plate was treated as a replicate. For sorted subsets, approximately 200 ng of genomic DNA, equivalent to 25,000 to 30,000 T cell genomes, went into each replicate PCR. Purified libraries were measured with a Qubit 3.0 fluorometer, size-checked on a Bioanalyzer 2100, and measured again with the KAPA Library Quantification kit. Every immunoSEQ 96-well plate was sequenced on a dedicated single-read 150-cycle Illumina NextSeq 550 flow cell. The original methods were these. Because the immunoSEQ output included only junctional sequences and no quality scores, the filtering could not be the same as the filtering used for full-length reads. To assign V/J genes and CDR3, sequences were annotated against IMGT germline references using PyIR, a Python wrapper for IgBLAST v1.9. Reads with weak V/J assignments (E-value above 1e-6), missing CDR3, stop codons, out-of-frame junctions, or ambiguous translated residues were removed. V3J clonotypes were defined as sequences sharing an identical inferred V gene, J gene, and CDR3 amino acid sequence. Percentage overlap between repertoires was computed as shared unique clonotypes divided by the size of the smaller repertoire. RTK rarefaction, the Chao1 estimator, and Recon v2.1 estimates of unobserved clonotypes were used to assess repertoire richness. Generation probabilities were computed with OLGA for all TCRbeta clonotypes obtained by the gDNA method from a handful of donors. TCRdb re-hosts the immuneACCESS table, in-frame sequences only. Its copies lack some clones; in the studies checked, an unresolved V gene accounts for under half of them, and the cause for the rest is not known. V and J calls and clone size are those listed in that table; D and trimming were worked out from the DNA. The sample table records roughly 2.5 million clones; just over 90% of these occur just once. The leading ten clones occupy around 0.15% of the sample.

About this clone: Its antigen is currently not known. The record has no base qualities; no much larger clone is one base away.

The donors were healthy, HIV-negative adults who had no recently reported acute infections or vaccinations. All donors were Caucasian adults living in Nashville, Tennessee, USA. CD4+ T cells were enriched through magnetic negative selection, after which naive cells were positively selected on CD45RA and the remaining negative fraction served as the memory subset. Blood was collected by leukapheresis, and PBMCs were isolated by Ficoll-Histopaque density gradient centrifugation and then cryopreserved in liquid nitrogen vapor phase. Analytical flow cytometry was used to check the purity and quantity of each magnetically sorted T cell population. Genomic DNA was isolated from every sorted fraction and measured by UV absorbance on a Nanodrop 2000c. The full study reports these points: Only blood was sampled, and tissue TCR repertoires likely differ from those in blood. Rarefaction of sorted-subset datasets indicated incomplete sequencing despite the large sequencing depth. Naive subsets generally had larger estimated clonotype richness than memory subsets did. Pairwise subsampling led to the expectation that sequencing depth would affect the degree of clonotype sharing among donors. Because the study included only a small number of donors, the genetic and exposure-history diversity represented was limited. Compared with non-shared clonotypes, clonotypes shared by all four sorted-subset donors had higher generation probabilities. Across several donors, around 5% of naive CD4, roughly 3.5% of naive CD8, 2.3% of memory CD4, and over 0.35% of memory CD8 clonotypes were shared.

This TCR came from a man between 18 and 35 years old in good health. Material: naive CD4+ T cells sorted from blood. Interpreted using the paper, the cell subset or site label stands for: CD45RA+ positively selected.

The DNA sequence is TGTGCCAGCAGATTAACAGGGTTCACTGAAGCTTTCTTT. This codes for CASRLTGFTEAFF. The chain was built from TRBV6-5 and TRBJ1-1; TRBD1 is a weak D gene call, 6 bases matching. The germline V gene gives CDR1 as MNHEY and CDR2 as SVGAGI. The CDR3, cysteine through phenylalanine, is 13 amino acids long. Only CDR3 DNA remains: 39 bases, in frame from the first base. V loses 6 bases of germline sequence and J loses 4 bases, and the interval between the two ends is 12 bases.